This TCR beta chain emerged from a study of blood T cell repertoires in COVID-19. Study-wide context: From T cells, B-cell-depleted T cells, or PBMCs came the material, which was cDNA or gDNA.

The germline gives CDR1 SGHAT, CDR2 FQNNGV. V shed 4 bases, J shed 2 bases, and the junction held 5 bases outside the gene matches. This CDR3 spans 15 amino acids. The data were produced by immunoSEQ multiplex PCR, yet TCRdb's version contains in-frame clones alone and is incomplete. The sample consists of 250,000 to 300,000 clones, around 88% of them appearing once. J is TRBJ2-3 and V is TRBV11-2; 8 bases are shared with TRBD2. Sample: peripheral blood. The sequence derives from a man aged 25 to 40 with active or convalescent COVID-19. CDR3 loop: CASSSVAGYTDTQYF. For the CDR3, the DNA is TGTGCCAGCAGCTCCGTAGCGGGGTACACAGATACGCAGTATTTT.